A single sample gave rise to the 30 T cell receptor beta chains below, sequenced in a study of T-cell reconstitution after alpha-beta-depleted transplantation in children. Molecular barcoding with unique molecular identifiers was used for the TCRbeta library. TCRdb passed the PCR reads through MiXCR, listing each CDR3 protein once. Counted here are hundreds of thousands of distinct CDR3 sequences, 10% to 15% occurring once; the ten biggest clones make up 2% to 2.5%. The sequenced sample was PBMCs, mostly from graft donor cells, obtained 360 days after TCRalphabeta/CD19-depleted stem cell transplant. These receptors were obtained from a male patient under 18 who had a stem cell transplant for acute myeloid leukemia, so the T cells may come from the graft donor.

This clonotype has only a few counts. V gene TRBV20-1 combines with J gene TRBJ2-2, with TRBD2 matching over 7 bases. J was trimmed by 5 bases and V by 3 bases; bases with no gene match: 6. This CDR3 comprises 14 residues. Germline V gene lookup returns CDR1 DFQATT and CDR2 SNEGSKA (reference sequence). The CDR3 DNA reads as TGCAGTGCTAGGCCCAGCGGGACTACCGGGGAGCTGTTTTTT. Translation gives CSARPSGTTGELFF.

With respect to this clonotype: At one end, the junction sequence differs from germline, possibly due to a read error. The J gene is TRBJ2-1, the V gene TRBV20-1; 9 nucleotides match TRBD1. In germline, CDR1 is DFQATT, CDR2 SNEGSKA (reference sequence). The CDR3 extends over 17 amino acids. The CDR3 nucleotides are TGCTGTGCTAGGAAGGACAGGGGAAATTCGGTTTGGAATGAGCAGTTCTTC. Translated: CCARKDRGNSVWNEQFF.

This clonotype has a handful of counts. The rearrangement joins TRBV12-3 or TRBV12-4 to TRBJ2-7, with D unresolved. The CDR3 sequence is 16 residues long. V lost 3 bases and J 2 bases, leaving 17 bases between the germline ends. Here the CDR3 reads CASSFGIRDFTYEQYF. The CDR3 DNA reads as TGTGCCAGCAGTTTTGGGATCCGTGACTTCACCTACGAGCAGTACTTC.

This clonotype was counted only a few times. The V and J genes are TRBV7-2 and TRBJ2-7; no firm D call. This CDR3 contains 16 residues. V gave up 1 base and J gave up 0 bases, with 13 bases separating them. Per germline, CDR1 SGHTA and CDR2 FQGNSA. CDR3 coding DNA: TGTGCCAGCAGCTTAGTGGGCCTCAGGAACTCCTACGAGCAGTACTTC. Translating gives CASSLVGLRNSYEQYF.

The CDR3 bases are TGTGCCAGCAGCTTAACATCCCCAAGCGTCGAGCAGTTCTTC. Translated: CASSLTSPSVEQFF. The chain uses TRBV7-9 and TRBJ2-1; no clear D gene. Trimming left V 2 bases short and J 10 bases short, with 15 bases between. This CDR3 has 14 residues. Germline loops: CDR1 SEHNR, CDR2 FQNEAQ (reference sequence).

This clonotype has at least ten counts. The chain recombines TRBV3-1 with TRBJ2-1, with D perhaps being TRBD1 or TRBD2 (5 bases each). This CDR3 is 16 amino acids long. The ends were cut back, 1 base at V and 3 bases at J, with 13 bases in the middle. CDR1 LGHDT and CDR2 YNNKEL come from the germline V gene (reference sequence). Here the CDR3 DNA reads TGTGCCAGCAGCCAAGTATGGGGGATAAGCTACAATGAGCAGTTCTTC. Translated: CASSQVWGISYNEQFF.

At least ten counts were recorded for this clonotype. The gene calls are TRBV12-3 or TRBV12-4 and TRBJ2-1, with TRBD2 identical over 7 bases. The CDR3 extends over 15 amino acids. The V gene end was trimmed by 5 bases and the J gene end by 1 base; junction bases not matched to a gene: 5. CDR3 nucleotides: TGTGCCAGCAGTACAAGCGGGACGTCCTACAATGAGCAGTTCTTC. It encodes CASSTSGTSYNEQFF.

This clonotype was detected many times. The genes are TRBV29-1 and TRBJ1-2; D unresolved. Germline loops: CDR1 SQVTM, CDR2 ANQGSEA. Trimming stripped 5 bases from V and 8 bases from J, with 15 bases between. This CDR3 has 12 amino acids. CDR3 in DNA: TGCAGCGTTTCCCCAAGCCGATTGGGCTACACCTTC. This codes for CSVSPSRLGYTF.

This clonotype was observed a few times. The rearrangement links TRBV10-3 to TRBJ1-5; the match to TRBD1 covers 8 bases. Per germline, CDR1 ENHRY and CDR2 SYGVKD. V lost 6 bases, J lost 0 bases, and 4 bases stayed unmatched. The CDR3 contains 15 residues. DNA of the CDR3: TGTGCCATCAGCCGGACAGGGAATAGCAATCAGCCCCAGCATTTT. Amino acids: CAISRTGNSNQPQHF.

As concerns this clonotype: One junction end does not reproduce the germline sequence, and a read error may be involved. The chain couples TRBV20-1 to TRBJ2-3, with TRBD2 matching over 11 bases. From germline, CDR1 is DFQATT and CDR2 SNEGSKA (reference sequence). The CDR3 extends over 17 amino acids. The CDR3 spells CCADTSGGALVQDTQYF. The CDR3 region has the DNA TGCTGTGCGGACACTAGCGGGGGTGCCCTCGTTCAAGATACGCAGTATTTT.

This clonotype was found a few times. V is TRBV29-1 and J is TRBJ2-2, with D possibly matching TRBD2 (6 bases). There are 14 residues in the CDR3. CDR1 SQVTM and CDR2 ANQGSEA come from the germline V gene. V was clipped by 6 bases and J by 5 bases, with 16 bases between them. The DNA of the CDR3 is TGCAGCGTGGGGGGTCTTGGAAGGACCGGGGAGCTGTTTTTT. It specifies CSVGGLGRTGELFF.

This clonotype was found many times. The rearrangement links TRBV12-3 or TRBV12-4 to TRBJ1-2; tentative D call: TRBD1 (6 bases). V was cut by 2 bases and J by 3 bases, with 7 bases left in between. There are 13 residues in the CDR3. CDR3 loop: CASSLQGYYGYTF. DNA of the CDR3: TGTGCCAGCAGTTTACAGGGGTACTATGGCTACACCTTC.

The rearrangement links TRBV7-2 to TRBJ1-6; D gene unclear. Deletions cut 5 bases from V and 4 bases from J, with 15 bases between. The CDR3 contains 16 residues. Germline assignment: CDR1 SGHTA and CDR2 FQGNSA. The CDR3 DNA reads TGTGCCAGCAGCCAGTCCGCCGGGAGGTATAATTCACCCCTCCACTTT. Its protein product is CASSQSAGRYNSPLHF.

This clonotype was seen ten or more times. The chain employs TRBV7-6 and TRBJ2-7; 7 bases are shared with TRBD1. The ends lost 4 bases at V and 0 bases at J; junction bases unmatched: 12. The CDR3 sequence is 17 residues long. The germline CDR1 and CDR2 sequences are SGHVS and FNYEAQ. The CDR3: CASSSTLGPGGSYEQYF. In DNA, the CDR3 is TGTGCCAGCAGCTCCACGTTAGGGCCAGGGGGCTCCTACGAGCAGTACTTC. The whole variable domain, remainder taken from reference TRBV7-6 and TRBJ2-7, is GAGVSQSPRYKVTKRGQDVALRCDPISGHVSLYWYRQALGQGPEFLTYFNYEAQQDKSGLPNDRFSAERPEGSISTLTIQRTEQRDSAMYRCASSSTLGPGGSYEQYFGPGTRLTVT.

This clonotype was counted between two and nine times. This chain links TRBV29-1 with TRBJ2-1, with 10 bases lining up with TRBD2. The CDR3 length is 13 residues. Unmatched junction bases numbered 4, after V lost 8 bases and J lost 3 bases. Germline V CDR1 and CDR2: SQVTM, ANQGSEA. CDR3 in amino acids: CSRTSGNYNEQFF. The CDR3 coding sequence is TGCAGCCGGACTAGCGGAAACTACAATGAGCAGTTCTTC.

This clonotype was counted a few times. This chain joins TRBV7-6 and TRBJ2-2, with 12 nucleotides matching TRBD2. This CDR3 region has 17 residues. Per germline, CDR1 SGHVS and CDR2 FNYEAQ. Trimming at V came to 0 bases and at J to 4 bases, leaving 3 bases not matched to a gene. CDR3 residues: CASSLAASGRATGELFF. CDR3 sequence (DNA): TGTGCCAGCAGCTTAGCGGCTAGCGGGAGGGCCACCGGGGAGCTGTTTTTT. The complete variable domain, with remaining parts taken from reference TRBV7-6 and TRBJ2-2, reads GAGVSQSPRYKVTKRGQDVALRCDPISGHVSLYWYRQALGQGPEFLTYFNYEAQQDKSGLPNDRFSAERPEGSISTLTIQRTEQRDSAMYRCASSLAASGRATGELFFGEGSRLTVL.

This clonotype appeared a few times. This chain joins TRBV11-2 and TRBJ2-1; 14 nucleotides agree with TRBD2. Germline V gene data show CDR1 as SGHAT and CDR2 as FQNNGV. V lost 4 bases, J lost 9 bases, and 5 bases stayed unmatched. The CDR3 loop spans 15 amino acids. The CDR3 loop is CASSSGTSGSCEQFF. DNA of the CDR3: TGTGCCAGCAGCTCCGGGACTAGCGGGAGTTGTGAGCAGTTCTTC. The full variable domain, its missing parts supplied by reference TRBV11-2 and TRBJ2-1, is EAGVAQSPRYKIIEKRQSVAFWCNPISGHATLYWYQQILGQGPKLLIQFQNNGVVDDSQLPKDRFSAERLKGVDSTLKIQPAKLEDSAVYLCASSSGTSGSCEQFFGPGTRLTVL.

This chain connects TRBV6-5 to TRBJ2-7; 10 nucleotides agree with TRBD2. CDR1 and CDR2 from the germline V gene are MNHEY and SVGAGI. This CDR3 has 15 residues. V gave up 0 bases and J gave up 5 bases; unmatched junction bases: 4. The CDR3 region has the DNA TGTGCCAGCAGTTACTCGAGGCTAGCGGGAGACGAGCAGTACTTC. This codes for CASSYSRLAGDEQYF.

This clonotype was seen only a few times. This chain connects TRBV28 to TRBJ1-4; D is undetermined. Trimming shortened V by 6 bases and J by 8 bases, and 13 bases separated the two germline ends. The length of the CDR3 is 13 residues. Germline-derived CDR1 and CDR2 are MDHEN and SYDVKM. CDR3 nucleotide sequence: TGTGCCAGCAGCTTCACCAACCCAGAAAAACTGTTTTTT. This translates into CASSFTNPEKLFF.

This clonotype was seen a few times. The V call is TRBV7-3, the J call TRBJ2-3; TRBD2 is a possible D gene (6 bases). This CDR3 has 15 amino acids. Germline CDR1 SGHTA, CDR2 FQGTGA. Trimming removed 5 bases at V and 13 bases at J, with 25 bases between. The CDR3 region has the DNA TGTGCCAGCAGCCCAACACATGGTTACGGGAGTATCGAGTATTTT. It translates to CASSPTHGYGSIEYF.

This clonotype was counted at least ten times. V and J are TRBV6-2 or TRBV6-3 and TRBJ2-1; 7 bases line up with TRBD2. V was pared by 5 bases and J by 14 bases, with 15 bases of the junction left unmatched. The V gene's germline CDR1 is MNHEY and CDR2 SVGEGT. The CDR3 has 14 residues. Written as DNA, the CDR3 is TGTGCCAGCAGTCCTTCCCAGTACCTAGCGGTAGAGTTCTTC. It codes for CASSPSQYLAVEFF.

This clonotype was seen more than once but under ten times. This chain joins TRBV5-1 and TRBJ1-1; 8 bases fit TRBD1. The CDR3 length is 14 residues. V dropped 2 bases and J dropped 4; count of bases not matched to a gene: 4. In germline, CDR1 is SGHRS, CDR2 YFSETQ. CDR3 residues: CASSFLTGGTEAFF. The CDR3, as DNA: TGCGCCAGCAGCTTCCTTACAGGGGGCACTGAAGCTTTCTTT.

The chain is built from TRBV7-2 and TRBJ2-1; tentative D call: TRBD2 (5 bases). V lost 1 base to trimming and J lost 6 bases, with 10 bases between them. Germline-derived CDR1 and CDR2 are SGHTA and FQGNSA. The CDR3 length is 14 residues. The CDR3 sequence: CASSLVAKSNEQFF. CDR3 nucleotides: TGTGCCAGCAGCTTAGTAGCGAAGAGCAATGAGCAGTTCTTC.

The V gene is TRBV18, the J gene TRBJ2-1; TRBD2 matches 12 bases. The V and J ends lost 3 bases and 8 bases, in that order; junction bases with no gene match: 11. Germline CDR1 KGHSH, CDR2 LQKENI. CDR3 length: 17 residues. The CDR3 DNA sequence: TGTGCCAGCTCACCGCCCTCCCTAGCGGGAGGGCCATATGAGCAGTTCTTC. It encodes CASSPPSLAGGPYEQFF.

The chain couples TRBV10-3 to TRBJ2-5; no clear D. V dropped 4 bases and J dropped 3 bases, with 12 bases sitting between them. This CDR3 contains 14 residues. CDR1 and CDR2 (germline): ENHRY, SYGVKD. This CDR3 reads CAISAWQQEETQYF. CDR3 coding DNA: TGTGCCATCAGTGCTTGGCAGCAAGAAGAGACCCAGTACTTC.

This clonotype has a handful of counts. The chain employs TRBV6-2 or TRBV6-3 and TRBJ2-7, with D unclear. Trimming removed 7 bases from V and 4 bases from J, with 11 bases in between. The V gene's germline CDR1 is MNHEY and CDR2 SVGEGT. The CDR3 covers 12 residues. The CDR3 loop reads CASKSGGYEQYF. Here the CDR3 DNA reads TGTGCCAGCAAGTCTGGTGGGTACGAGCAGTACTTC.

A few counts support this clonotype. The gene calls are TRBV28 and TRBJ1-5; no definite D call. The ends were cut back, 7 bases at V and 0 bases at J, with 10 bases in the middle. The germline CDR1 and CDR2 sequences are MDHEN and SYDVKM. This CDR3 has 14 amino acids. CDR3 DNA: TGTGCCAGCAATATGGATAATAGCAATCAGCCCCAGCATTTT. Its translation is CASNMDNSNQPQHF.

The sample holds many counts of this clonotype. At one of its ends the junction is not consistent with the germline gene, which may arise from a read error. CDR3 residues: CASSRTGNEAGELFF. CDR3 nucleotides: TGTGCTAGCAGCCGAACAGGGAATGAGGCCGGGGAGCTGTTTTTT. This chain uses TRBV7-7 with TRBJ2-2; tentative D call: TRBD1 (6 bases). Germline V gene data show CDR1 as SSHAT and CDR2 as FNYEAQ (reference sequence). This CDR3 region has 15 residues.

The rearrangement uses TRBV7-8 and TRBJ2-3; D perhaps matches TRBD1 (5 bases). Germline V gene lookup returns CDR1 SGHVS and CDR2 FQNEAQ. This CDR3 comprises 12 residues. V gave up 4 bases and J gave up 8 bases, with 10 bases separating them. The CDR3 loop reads CASSSGHATQYF. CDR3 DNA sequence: TGTGCCAGCAGCTCCGGACACGCTACGCAGTATTTT.

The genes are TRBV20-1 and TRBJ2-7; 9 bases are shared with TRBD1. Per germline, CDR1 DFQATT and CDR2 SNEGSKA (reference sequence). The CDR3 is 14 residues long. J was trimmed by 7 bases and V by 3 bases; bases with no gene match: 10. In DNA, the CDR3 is TGCAGTGCTAGTAGGACAGGGGTCTCGGAAGAGCAGTACTTC. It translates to CSASRTGVSEEQYF.